The 3 T cell receptor beta chains reported below all come from one sample, sequenced in a study of T cells after posttransplantation cyclophosphamide. Busulfan-fludarabine conditioning, marrow transplant, and cyclophosphamide on days +3 and +4 were administered. This table comes from immunoSEQ multiplex PCR, and its TCRdb copy is limited to in-frame clones, with some not included. This sample carries around 18,000 clones, around 73% of them seen once, and the ten largest clones take around 30%. Sequences were derived from CD8+ T cells sorted from PBMCs, sampled 1,900 to 2,000 days after a stem cell transplant with posttransplant cyclophosphamide. The receptors derive from a female patient aged 40-49 years who received an allogeneic stem cell transplant from a related donor, was CMV-positive, and had no GVHD. The graft donor may have contributed some T cells.

V usage is TRBV4-3 and J usage is TRBJ2-7, with 7 nucleotides matching TRBD1. The CDR3 is 15 amino acids. Trimming at V came to 0 bases and at J to 4 bases, leaving 6 bases not matched to a gene. Per germline, CDR1 LGHNA and CDR2 YSLEER. In DNA, the CDR3 is TGCGCCAGCAGCCAAGAGCCACAGGGGAATTACGAGCAGTACTTC. Residues: CASSQEPQGNYEQYF.

The DNA of the CDR3 is TGCGCCAGCAGCCAAGTCGTACAGGGCTCCCAGCATTTT. Its protein is CASSQVVQGSQHF. The chain recombines TRBV4-1 with TRBJ1-5, with a weak D call TRBD1 (6 bases). The germline V gene encodes CDR1 MGHRA and CDR2 YSYEKL. CDR3 size: 13 residues. The V and J ends lost 1 base and 11 bases respectively, with 12 bases between them.

The V call is TRBV5-1, the J call TRBJ2-5; perhaps TRBD1 as D (7 bases). Trimming shortened V by 1 base and J by 1 base, and 11 bases separated the two germline ends. The germline CDR1 and CDR2 sequences are SGHRS and YFSETQ. CDR3 length: 15 amino acids. In DNA, the CDR3 is TGCGCCAGCAGCTTGTGGGGGGACAGCCAAGAGACCCAGTACTTC. It codes for CASSLWGDSQETQYF.